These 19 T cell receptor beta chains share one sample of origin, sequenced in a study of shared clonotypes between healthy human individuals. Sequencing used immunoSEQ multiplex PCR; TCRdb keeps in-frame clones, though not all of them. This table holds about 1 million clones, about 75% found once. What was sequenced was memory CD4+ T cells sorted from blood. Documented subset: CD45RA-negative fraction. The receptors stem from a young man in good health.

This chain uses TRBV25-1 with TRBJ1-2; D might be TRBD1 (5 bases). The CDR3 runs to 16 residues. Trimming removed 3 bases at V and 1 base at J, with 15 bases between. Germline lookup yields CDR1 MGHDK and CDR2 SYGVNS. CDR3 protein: CASSEPRGKYNYGYTF. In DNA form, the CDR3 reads TGTGCCAGCAGTGAGCCCCGGGGGAAGTATAACTATGGCTACACCTTC.

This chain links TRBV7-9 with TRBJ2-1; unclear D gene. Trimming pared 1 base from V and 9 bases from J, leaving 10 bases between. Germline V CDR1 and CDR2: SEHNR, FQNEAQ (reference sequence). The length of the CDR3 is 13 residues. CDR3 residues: CASSLVSTGEQFF. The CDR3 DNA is TGTGCCAGCAGCTTAGTTAGTACGGGTGAGCAGTTCTTC.

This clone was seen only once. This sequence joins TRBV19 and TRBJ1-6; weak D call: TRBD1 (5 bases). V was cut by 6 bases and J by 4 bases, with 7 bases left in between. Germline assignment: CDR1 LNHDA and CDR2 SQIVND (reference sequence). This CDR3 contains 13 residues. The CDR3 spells CASRGTYNSPLHF. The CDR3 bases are TGTGCCAGTAGGGGGACGTATAATTCACCCCTCCACTTT.

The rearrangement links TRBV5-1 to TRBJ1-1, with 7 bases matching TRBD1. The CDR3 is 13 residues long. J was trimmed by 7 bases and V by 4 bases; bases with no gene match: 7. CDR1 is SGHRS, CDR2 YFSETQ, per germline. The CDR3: CASSPQGGVEAFF. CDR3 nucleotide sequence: TGCGCCAGCAGCCCCCAGGGGGGAGTTGAAGCTTTCTTT.

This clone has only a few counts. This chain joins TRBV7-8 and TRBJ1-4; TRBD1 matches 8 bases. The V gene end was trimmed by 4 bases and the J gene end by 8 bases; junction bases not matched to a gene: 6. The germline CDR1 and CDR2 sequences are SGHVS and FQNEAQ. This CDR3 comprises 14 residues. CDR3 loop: CASSSGQGWEKLFF. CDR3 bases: TGTGCCAGCAGCTCTGGACAGGGTTGGGAAAAACTGTTTTTT.

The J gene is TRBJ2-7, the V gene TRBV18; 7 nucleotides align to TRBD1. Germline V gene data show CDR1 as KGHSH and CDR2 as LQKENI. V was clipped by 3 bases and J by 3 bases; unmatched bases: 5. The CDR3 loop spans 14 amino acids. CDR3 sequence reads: CASSPLTGRYEQYF. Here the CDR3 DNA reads TGTGCCAGCTCACCTTTGACAGGGCGCTACGAGCAGTACTTC.

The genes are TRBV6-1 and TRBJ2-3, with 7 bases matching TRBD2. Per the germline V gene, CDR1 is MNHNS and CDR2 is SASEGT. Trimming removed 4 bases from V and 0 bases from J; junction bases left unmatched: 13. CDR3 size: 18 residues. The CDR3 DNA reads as TGTGCCAGCAGTGGGGGGGTGCTCGGGACTATGAGCACAGATACGCAGTATTTT. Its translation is CASSGGVLGTMSTDTQYF.

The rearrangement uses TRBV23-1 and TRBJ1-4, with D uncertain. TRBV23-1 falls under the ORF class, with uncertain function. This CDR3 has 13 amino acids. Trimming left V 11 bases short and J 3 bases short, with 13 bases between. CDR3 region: CAPSPGANEKLFF. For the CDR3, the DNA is TGCGCCCCTTCCCCCGGGGCTAATGAAAAACTGTTTTTT.

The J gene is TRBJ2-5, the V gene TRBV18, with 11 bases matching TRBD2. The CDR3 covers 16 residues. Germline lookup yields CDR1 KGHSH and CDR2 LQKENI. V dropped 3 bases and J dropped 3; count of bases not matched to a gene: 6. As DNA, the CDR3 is TGTGCCAGCTCACCCGGACTAGCGGGTTTAAAAGAGACCCAGTACTTC. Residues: CASSPGLAGLKETQYF.

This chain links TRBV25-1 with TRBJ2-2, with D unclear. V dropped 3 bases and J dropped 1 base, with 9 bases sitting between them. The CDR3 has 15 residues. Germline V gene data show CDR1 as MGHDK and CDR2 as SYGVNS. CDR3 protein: CASSESLLNTGELFF. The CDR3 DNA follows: TGTGCCAGCAGTGAGTCACTCCTGAACACCGGGGAGCTGTTTTTT.

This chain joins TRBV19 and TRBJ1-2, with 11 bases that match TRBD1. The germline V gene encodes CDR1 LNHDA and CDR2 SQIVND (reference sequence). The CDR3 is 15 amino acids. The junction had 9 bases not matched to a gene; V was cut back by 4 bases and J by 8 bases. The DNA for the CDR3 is TGTGCCAGTAGTACTCTACCGGGACAGGGGGAGGGCTACACCTTC. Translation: CASSTLPGQGEGYTF.

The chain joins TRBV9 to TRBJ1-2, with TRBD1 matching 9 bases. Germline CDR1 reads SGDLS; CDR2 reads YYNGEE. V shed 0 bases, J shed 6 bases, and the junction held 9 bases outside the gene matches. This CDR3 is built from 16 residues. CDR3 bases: TGTGCCAGCAGCGTAGCCGCCGGGACAGGGATGGATGGCTACACCTTC. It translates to CASSVAAGTGMDGYTF.

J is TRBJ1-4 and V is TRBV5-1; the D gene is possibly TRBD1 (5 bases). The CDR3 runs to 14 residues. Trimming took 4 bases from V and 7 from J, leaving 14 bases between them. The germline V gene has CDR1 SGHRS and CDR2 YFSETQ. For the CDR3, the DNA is TGCGCCAGCAGCCGCTTCGACAGAGGTGAAAAACTGTTTTTT. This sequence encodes CASSRFDRGEKLFF.

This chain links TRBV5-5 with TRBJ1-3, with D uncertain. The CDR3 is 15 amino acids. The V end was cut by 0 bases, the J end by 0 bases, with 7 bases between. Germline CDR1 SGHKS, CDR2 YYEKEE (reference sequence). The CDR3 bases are TGTGCCAGCAGCTTGGAACAGTCCTCTGGAAACACCATATATTTT. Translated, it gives CASSLEQSSGNTIYF. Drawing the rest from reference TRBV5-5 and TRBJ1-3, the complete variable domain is DAGVTQSPTHLIKTRGQQVTLRCSPISGHKSVSWYQQVLGQGPQFIFQYYEKEERGRGNFPDRFSARQFPNYSSELNVNALLLGDSALYLCASSLEQSSGNTIYFGEGSWLTVV.

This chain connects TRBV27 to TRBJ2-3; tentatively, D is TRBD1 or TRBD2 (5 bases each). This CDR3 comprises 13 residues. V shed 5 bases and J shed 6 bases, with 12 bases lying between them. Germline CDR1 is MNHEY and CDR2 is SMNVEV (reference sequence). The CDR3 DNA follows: TGTGCCAGCAGTCAGATCTGGGGGGATACGCAGTATTTT. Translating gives CASSQIWGDTQYF.

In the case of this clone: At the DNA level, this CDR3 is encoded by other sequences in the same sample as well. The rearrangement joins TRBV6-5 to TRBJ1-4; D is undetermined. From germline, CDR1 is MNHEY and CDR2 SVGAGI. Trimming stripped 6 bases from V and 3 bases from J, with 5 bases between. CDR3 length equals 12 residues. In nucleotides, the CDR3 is TGTGCCAGCAGGAGTCCTAATGAAAAACTGTTTTTT. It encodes CASRSPNEKLFF.

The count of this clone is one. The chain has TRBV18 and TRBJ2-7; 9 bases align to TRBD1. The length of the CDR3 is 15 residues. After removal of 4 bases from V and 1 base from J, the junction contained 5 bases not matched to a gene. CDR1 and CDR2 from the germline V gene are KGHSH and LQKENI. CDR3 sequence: CASSLDRGSSYEQYF. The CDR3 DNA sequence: TGTGCCAGCTCACTCGACAGGGGGTCTTCCTACGAGCAGTACTTC.

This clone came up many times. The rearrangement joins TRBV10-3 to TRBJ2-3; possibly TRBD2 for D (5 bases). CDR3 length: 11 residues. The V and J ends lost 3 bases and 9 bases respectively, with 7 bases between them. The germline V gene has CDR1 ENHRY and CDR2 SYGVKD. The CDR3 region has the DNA TGTGCCATCAGTGATGGGGAGACGCAGTATTTT. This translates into CAISDGETQYF.

The DNA for the CDR3 is TGTGCCAGCATGGAAGTCAACTACAATGAGCAGTTCTTC. It codes for CASMEVNYNEQFF. This rearrangement joins TRBV25-1 to TRBJ2-1; no definite D call. CDR1 is MGHDK and CDR2 is SYGVNS in the germline V gene. This CDR3 region has 13 residues. Trimming removed 7 bases from V and 3 bases from J, with 10 bases in between.